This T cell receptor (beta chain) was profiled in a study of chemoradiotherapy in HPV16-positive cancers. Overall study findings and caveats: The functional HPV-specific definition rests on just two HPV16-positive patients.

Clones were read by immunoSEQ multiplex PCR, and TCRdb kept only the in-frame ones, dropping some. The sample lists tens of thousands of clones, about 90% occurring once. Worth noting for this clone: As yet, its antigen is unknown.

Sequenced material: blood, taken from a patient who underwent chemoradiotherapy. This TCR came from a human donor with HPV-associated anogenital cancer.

The CDR3 sequence: CASSVGLQETQYF. DNA of the CDR3: TGTGCCAGCAGCGTGGGACTTCAAGAGACCCAGTACTTC. The chain has TRBV9 and TRBJ2-5; perhaps TRBD2 as D (6 bases). The CDR3 has 13 amino acids. Looked up from germline, CDR1 is SGDLS and CDR2 is YYNGEE. V lost 2 bases to trimming and J lost 2 bases, with 7 bases between them.